This T cell receptor (beta chain) derives from a study of T-cell memory formation after mild COVID-19. This clonotype has only a few counts. What it recognizes is unknown. Points from the study as a whole: Proof of SARS-CoV-2 specificity was absent for the second-wave clones that crested on day 37. CD4+ bias marked clones expanding day 15 to 37, unlike balanced contracting clones. The main location of contracting CD4+ clones was CM and EM, and that of contracting CD8+ clones was EMRA.

The ends lost 6 bases at V and 3 bases at J; junction bases unmatched: 17. The CDR3 is made up of 18 amino acids. Germline V gives CDR1 MGHRA, CDR2 YSYEKL. The authors produced TCR alpha and TCR beta cDNA libraries with sample barcodes and UMIs by 5'RACE using constant-segment primers. TCRdb called the 5' RACE reads again in MiXCR, with one record for every CDR3 protein. The table includes a few hundred thousand distinct CDR3 sequences, roughly 20% detected once. V usage is TRBV4-1 and J usage is TRBJ2-5; 9 bases match TRBD2. Sequenced sample: PBMCs or a T cell subset sorted from them (not recorded which). The clonotype was recovered from a young man who had mild COVID-19 (a few samples of this study predate the infection). Cell type and time point are not known. CDR3 amino acids: CASRQRGGLAGTEETQYF. The CDR3 DNA follows: TGCGCCAGCAGACAAAGGGGGGGACTAGCTGGGACTGAAGAGACCCAGTACTTC.